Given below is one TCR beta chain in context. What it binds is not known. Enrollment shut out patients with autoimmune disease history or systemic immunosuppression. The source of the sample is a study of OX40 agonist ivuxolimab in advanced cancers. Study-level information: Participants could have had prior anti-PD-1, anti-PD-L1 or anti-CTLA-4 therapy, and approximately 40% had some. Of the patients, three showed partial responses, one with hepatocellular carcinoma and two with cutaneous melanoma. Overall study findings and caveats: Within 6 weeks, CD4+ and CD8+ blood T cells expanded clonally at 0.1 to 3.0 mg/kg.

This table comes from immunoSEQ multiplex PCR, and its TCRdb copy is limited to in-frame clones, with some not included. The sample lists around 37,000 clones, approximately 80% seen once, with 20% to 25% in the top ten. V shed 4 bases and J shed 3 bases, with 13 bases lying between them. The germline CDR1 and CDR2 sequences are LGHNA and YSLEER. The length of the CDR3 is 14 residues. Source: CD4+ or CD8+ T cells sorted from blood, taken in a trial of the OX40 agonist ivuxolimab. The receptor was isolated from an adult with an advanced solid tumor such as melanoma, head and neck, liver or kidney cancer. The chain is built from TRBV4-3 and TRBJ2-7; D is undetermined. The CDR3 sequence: CASSPDRLFYEQYF. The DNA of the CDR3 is TGCGCCAGCAGCCCGGACCGTCTCTTCTACGAGCAGTACTTC.